This entry describes one TCR beta chain. Its target is not known. The multiple sclerosis controls were treatment-naive patients affected by stable or active relapsing-remitting disease. Roughly 0.5 to 1 ug RNA was reverse transcribed with random hexamers. Each CDR3 protein is one row after TCRdb ran MiXCR on the immunoSEQ multiplex PCR reads. This sample has approximately 150,000 distinct CDR3 sequences, with 94% found just once. These data come from a study of CD8 T cells in Susac syndrome. Overall study findings and caveats: In its TCR sequencing and HLA analysis, the study acknowledged that the number of individuals was relatively small.

CDR3 size: 11 residues. Germline V lookup: CDR1 MDHEN, CDR2 SYDVKM. The V and J ends lost 5 bases and 9 bases respectively, with 8 bases between them. The TCR was taken from a human donor with multiple sclerosis. The chain is built from TRBV28 and TRBJ1-5; no firm D call. The specimen was CD4+ T cells from PBMCs. CDR3 nucleotide sequence: TGTGCCAGCAGTCTCCCGGGGCCCCAGCATTTT. Translated, it gives CASSLPGPQHF.